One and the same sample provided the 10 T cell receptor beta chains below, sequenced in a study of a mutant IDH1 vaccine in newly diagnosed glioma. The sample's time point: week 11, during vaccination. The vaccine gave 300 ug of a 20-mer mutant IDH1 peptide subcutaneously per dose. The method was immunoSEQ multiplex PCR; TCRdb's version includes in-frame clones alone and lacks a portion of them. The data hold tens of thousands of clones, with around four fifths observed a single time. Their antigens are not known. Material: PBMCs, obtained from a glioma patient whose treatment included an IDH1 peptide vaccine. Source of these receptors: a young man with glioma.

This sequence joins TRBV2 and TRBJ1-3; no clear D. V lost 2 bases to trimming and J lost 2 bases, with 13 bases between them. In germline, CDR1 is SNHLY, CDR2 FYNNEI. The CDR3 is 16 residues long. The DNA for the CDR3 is TGTGCCAGCAGTGAAAATTCGGCAGTCACTGGAAACACCATATATTTT. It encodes CASSENSAVTGNTIYF.

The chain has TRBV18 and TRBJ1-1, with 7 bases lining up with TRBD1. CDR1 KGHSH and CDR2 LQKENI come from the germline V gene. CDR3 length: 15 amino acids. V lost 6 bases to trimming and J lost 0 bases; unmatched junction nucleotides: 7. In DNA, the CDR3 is TGTGCCAGCTCCCCCGGGACAGAGATGAACACTGAAGCTTTCTTT. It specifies CASSPGTEMNTEAFF.

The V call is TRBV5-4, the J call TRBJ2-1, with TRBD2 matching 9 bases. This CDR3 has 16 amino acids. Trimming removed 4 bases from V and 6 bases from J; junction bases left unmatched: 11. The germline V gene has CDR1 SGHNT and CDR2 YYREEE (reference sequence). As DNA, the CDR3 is TGTGCCAGCAGCCTCCCGGGACTAGCACTTTTCAATGAGCAGTTCTTC. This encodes CASSLPGLALFNEQFF.

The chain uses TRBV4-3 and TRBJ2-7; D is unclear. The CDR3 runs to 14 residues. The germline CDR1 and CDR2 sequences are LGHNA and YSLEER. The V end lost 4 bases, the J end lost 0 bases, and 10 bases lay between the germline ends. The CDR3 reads CASSRSLSSYEQYF. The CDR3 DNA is TGCGCCAGCAGCCGATCCCTGAGCTCCTACGAGCAGTACTTC.

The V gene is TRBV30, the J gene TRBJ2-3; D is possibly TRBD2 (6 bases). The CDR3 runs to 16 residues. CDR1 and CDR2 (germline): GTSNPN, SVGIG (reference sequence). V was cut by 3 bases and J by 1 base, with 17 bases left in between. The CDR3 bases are TGTGCCTGGAGCGGAGGGACGGGGGATGGCACAGATACGCAGTATTTT. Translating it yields CAWSGGTGDGTDTQYF.

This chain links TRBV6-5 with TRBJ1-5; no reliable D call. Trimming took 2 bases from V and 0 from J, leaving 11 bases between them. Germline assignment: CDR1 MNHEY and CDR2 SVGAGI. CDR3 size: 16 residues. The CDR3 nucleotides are TGTGCCAGCAGTTACGGAAGACATTATAGCAATCAGCCCCAGCATTTT. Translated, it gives CASSYGRHYSNQPQHF.

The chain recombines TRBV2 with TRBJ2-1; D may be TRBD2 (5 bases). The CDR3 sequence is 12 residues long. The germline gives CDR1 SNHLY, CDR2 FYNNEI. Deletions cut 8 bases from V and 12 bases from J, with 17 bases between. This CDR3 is CASLPLEGSQFF. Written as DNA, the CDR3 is TGTGCCAGCCTTCCCTTAGAGGGATCGCAGTTCTTC.

The CDR3 loop is CASSLASDRETYEQYF. CDR3 sequence (DNA): TGTGCCAGCAGCTTGGCTAGTGACAGGGAAACCTACGAGCAGTACTTC. The V call is TRBV5-5, the J call TRBJ2-7; TRBD1 matches at 7 bases. CDR3 length: 16 residues. CDR1 is SGHKS, CDR2 YYEKEE, per germline (reference sequence). The V and J ends lost 0 bases and 2 bases, in that order; junction bases with no gene match: 8.

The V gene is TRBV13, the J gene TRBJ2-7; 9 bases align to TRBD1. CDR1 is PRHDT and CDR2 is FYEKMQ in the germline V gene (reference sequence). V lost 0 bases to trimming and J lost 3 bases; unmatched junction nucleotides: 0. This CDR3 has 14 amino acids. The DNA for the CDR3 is TGTGCCAGCAGCTTAGGGACAGGGGGCTACGAGCAGTACTTC. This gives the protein CASSLGTGGYEQYF.

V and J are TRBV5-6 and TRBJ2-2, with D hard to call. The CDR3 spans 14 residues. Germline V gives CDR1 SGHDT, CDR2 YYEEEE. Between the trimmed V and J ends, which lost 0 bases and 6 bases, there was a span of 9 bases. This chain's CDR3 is CASSLDMAAGELFF. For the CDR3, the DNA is TGTGCCAGCAGCTTGGATATGGCAGCCGGGGAGCTGTTTTTT.